The TCR beta chain described here comes from a study of identical twins. TCRdb reprocessed the 5' RACE reads via MiXCR and lists one record per CDR3 protein. This sample has about 520,000 distinct CDR3 sequences; 22% occur once, and the top ten carry around 0.9%. This clonotype was counted between two and nine times. V shed 4 bases and J shed 2 bases, with 13 bases lying between them. This CDR3 is 15 amino acids long. Germline CDR1 and CDR2: SGHRS and YFSETQ. This sample also belongs to another study, concerning T cells expressing NK-cell markers. That publication notes: All TCR beta repertoires analysed originated from sorted CD3+CD56+NKG2C+, CD3+CD56+NKG2C- and CD3+CD56-NKG2C+ T cells. Whether expanded NKG2C+ T cell clones were HCMV-specific remained unclear.

The origin of this receptor is a woman between 18 and 30 years old in good health. The V gene is TRBV5-1, the J gene TRBJ2-1; D is possibly TRBD2 (5 bases). Sequencing was done on a sample of CD4+ T cells sorted from blood. This chain's CDR3 is CASSPAEVTYNEQFF. In nucleotides, the CDR3 is TGCGCCAGCAGCCCAGCGGAGGTCACCTACAATGAGCAGTTCTTC.